The 25 T cell receptor beta chains in this list originate from one sample, sequenced in a study of prognosis after radiotherapy for stage I lung cancer. Amplicons of TCR beta CDR3 were generated from genomic DNA by two-round multiplex PCR. TRBV and TRBJ genes each had their own specific primers in first-round PCR. TCRdb itself ran the multiplex PCR reads through MiXCR, one entry per CDR3 protein. This table has tens of thousands of distinct CDR3 sequences, over 30% appearing once. This specimen was PBMCs, taken before or after stereotactic body radiation therapy (not recorded which). The receptors come from a donor older than 45 with non-small cell lung cancer.

This clonotype was seen repeatedly, ten times or more. The chain links TRBV7-8 to TRBJ2-7; either TRBD1 or TRBD2 may supply D (6 bases each). CDR1 and CDR2 (germline): SGHVS, FQNEAQ. CDR3 length equals 14 residues. The CDR3 loop reads CATSGAGDLHEQYF. Here the CDR3 DNA reads TGTGCAACCTCCGGGGCAGGGGACTTGCACGAGCAGTACTTC. Complete variable domain (other parts from reference TRBV7-8 and TRBJ2-7): GAGVSQSPRYKVAKRGQDVALRCDPISGHVSLFWYQQALGQGPEFLTYFQNEAQLDKSGLPSDRFFAERPEGSVSTLKIQRTQQEDSAVYLCATSGAGDLHEQYFGPGTRLTVT.

This clonotype was counted at least ten times. The germline gene is not matched at one end of the junction; a read error may be the cause. The chain carries TRBV7-7 and TRBJ2-5; TRBD2 is a possible D gene (6 bases). This CDR3 contains 15 residues. CDR1 is SSHAT and CDR2 is FNYEAQ in the germline V gene (reference sequence). The CDR3 DNA sequence: TGTGCTAGCAGCTCCGCCGGGACTTTCACAGAGACCCAGTACTTC. It yields the protein CASSSAGTFTETQYF.

This chain connects TRBV29-1 to TRBJ2-5; possibly TRBD2 for D (5 bases). Germline lookup yields CDR1 SQVTM and CDR2 ANQGSEA. The CDR3 has 13 amino acids. Trimming removed 5 bases at V and 3 bases at J, with 13 bases between. The CDR3 here is CSVMSTLEETQYF. In DNA form, the CDR3 reads TGCAGCGTTATGTCCACACTAGAAGAGACCCAGTACTTC. Filled out from reference TRBV29-1 and TRBJ2-5, the complete variable domain reads SAVISQKPSRDICQRGTSLTIQCQVDSQVTMMFWYRQQPGQSLTLIATANQGSEATYESGFVIDKFPISRPNLTFSTLTVSNMSPEDSSIYLCSVMSTLEETQYFGPGTRLLVL.

This clonotype was detected ten times or more. The chain couples TRBV20-1 to TRBJ2-2; 9 bases align to TRBD2. There are 14 residues in the CDR3. V lost 3 bases to trimming and J lost 4 bases; unmatched junction nucleotides: 3. Germline V gives CDR1 DFQATT, CDR2 SNEGSKA (reference sequence). The CDR3: CSASSGSLTGELFF. The CDR3, as DNA: TGCAGTGCTAGTAGCGGGAGTCTCACCGGGGAGCTGTTTTTT.

This clonotype occurred many times. The chain couples TRBV4-1 to TRBJ2-5, with 10 nucleotides matching TRBD2. Germline V gene sequence: CDR1 MGHRA, CDR2 YSYEKL. V trimming: 5 bases; J trimming: 0 bases; junction bases outside the gene matches: 6. CDR3 length: 16 residues. CDR3 sequence (DNA): TGCGCCAGCAGCGCAGGGACTAGCGCTTACCAAGAGACCCAGTACTTC. It translates to CASSAGTSAYQETQYF.

The gene calls are TRBV27 and TRBJ1-6; D is perhaps TRBD1 (6 bases). V dropped 3 bases and J dropped 6 bases, with 9 bases sitting between them. CDR1 and CDR2 (germline): MNHEY, SMNVEV (reference sequence). CDR3 size: 14 residues. CDR3 in DNA: TGTGCCAGCAGTTTCGGGGGCACTAATTCACCCCTCCACTTT. This codes for CASSFGGTNSPLHF.

This clonotype occurred once. A single base is all that separates this from a far larger clone, so a read error is likely. The rearrangement links TRBV7-8 to TRBJ2-1, with D maybe TRBD2 (6 bases). CDR3 length: 19 residues. CDR1 and CDR2 from the germline V gene are SGHVS and FQNEAQ. V was pared by 5 bases and J by 6 bases, with 29 bases between. CDR3 protein: CASSPGPIHGGGRCNEQFF. The CDR3 nucleotides are TGTGCCAGCAGCCCCGGGCCCATTCACGGCGGAGGGAGGTGCAATGAGCAGTTCTTC.

With regard to this clonotype: A much larger clone sits a single nucleotide away, making a read error possible. This sequence joins TRBV19 and TRBJ1-4; D may be TRBD1 (6 bases). In germline, CDR1 is LNHDA, CDR2 SQIVND (reference sequence). V gave up 4 bases and J gave up 5 bases, with 14 bases separating them. The CDR3 loop spans 15 amino acids. CDR3 protein: CASSNYREGNEKLFF. The CDR3 DNA sequence: TGTGCCAGTAGTAACTACAGGGAGGGAAATGAAAAACTGTTTTTT.

This clonotype was recorded at least ten times. This chain joins TRBV4-3 and TRBJ1-2; D possibly corresponds to TRBD1 (5 bases). CDR3 length: 14 amino acids. Looked up from germline, CDR1 is LGHNA and CDR2 is YSLEER. The V and J ends lost 2 bases and 7 bases respectively, with 14 bases between them. CDR3 loop: CASSQPGRTSGYTF. The CDR3 DNA sequence: TGCGCCAGCAGCCAACCGGGACGGACTAGTGGCTACACCTTC.

This clonotype was detected many times. The genes are TRBV9 and TRBJ2-7; D is unresolved. Trimming stripped 0 bases from V and 3 bases from J, with 13 bases between. Germline values: CDR1 SGDLS, CDR2 YYNGEE. This CDR3 contains 15 residues. CDR3 coding DNA: TGTGCCAGCAGCGTAGATGCCAGGCCCCACTACGAGCAGTACTTC. This encodes CASSVDARPHYEQYF.

Details on this clonotype: A far larger clone is one nucleotide away, so this likely arose from a read error. The chain combines TRBV4-1 with TRBJ1-2; the D gene is possibly TRBD1 (5 bases). This CDR3 region has 15 residues. The ends were cut back, 3 bases at V and 4 bases at J, with 15 bases in the middle. Germline CDR1 reads MGHRA; CDR2 reads YSYEKL. The CDR3 region is CASSQLTQGSYGYTF. CDR3 coding DNA: TGCGCCAGCAGCCAGCTCACTCAGGGAAGCTATGGCTACACCTTC.

This clonotype occurred once. The chain is built from TRBV6-1 and TRBJ1-5, with 8 bases identical to TRBD1. The CDR3 totals 15 residues. CDR1 and CDR2 (germline): MNHNS, SASEGT. Germline trimming cut 1 base from V and 6 bases from J; bases unmatched to any gene: 5. CDR3 sequence: CASSEGAGGGQPQHF. CDR3 nucleotides: TGTGCCAGCAGTGAAGGGGCAGGGGGCGGTCAGCCCCAGCATTTT.

This clonotype was recorded at least ten times. The rearrangement uses TRBV7-9 and TRBJ2-5; D is ambiguous. CDR1 is SEHNR, CDR2 FQNEAQ, per germline (reference sequence). V lost 2 bases to trimming and J lost 7 bases, with 8 bases between them. CDR3 length equals 12 residues. The CDR3: CASSLKEMTQYF. The CDR3 DNA is TGTGCCAGCAGCTTAAAGGAGATGACCCAGTACTTC.

The chain links TRBV18 to TRBJ2-4; D may match TRBD1 or TRBD2 (5 bases each). Looked up from germline, CDR1 is KGHSH and CDR2 is LQKENI. The CDR3 sequence is 16 residues long. V was cut by 0 bases and J by 9 bases, with 18 bases left in between. The CDR3 coding sequence is TGTGCCAGCTCACCACCGGGCATTTCGGGGACGGGCATTCAGTACTTC. It specifies CASSPPGISGTGIQYF.

The table lists this clonotype with many counts. V usage is TRBV12-3 or TRBV12-4 and J usage is TRBJ2-7, with D possibly being TRBD1 (6 bases). The CDR3 has 16 amino acids. The V gene lost 7 bases and the J gene lost 8 bases, with 27 bases spanning the gap. For the CDR3, the DNA is TGTGCCAGCACTATAGGATGGGGGCCACCGGTAACCCAGCAGTACTTC. Amino acids: CASTIGWGPPVTQQYF.

This chain links TRBV6-2 or TRBV6-3 with TRBJ1-2; TRBD1 aligns across 7 bases. V lost 6 bases to trimming and J lost 4 bases; unmatched junction nucleotides: 11. Germline-derived CDR1 and CDR2 are MNHEY and SVGEGT. This CDR3 comprises 15 residues. The CDR3: CASSQGEGAGYGYTF. Here the CDR3 DNA reads TGTGCCAGCAGCCAGGGGGAAGGGGCAGGCTATGGCTACACCTTC.

At least ten counts were recorded for this clonotype. This sequence joins TRBV20-1 and TRBJ2-6; D remains ambiguous. Germline V gene lookup returns CDR1 DFQATT and CDR2 SNEGSKA (reference sequence). This CDR3 comprises 14 residues. Trimming shortened V by 5 bases and J by 2 bases, and 10 bases separated the two germline ends. CDR3 amino acids: CSAGDTTGANVLTF. The CDR3 DNA reads TGCAGTGCTGGTGACACGACTGGGGCCAACGTCCTGACTTTC.

Comment on this clonotype: A clone one base away is much larger, so this may be a read error. The V and J genes are TRBV6-1 and TRBJ2-3; 11 bases are a match to TRBD2. The ends lost 5 bases at V and 2 bases at J; junction bases unmatched: 6. This CDR3 comprises 16 residues. From germline, CDR1 is MNHNS and CDR2 SASEGT. This CDR3 is CASSRFSGRATDTQYF. In nucleotides, the CDR3 is TGTGCCAGCAGTCGCTTTAGCGGGAGGGCCACAGATACGCAGTATTTT.

The chain uses TRBV4-2 and TRBJ2-1; perhaps D is TRBD1 or TRBD2 (5 bases each). V was cut by 4 bases and J by 14 bases, with 21 bases left in between. Germline CDR1 LGHNA, CDR2 YNFKEQ. This CDR3 has 14 residues. Here the CDR3 reads CASSRPEAVMDKFF. CDR3 coding DNA: TGTGCCAGCAGCCGCCCGGAGGCCGTGATGGACAAGTTCTTC.

This clonotype was observed many times. For the CDR3, the DNA is TGCGCCAGCAGCACATCGGGACAGGGCGGAGAGACCCAGTACTTC. Its translation: CASSTSGQGGETQYF. The V gene is TRBV5-1, the J gene TRBJ2-5; the match to TRBD1 covers 9 bases. CDR1 SGHRS and CDR2 YFSETQ come from the germline V gene. With 4 bases clipped from V and 4 bases from J, the junction kept 8 bases outside the gene matches. The CDR3 covers 15 residues.

The gene calls are TRBV18 and TRBJ1-1, with D uncertain. CDR3 length: 16 amino acids. The V end lost 4 bases, the J end lost 1 base, and 16 bases lay between the germline ends. In germline, CDR1 is KGHSH, CDR2 LQKENI. For the CDR3, the DNA is TGTGCCAGCTCACAACCGCCAGGTTCTAGGAACACTGAAGCTTTCTTT. This gives the protein CASSQPPGSRNTEAFF. Variable domain in full (rest from reference TRBV18 and TRBJ1-1): NAGVMQNPRHLVRRRGQEARLRCSPMKGHSHVYWYRQLPEEGLKFMVYLQKENIIDESGMPKERFSAEFPKEGPSILRIQQVVRGDSAAYFCASSQPPGSRNTEAFFGQGTRLTVV.

The CDR3 nucleotides read TGTGCCAGCAGTTTACTCCCGGGACAGGGCAGCACTGAAGCTTTCTTT. It translates to CASSLLPGQGSTEAFF. V and J are TRBV27 and TRBJ1-1; TRBD1 matches 9 bases. CDR1 MNHEY and CDR2 SMNVEV come from the germline V gene (reference sequence). The V segment lost 2 bases and the J segment 4 bases; nucleotides outside the gene matches: 8. The CDR3 covers 16 residues.

On this clonotype itself: A read error may produce the germline difference seen at one junction end. The rearrangement links TRBV5-1 to TRBJ2-6; 8 bases match TRBD1. The germline V gene has CDR1 SGHRS and CDR2 YFSETQ. The CDR3 covers 15 residues. For the CDR3, the DNA is TGCGCCAGCGGACAGGGCCGCTCTTGGGCCAACGTCCCGACTTTC. The encoded protein is CASGQGRSWANVPTF.

This clonotype has a count of ten or more. The V call is TRBV6-1, the J call TRBJ2-5; 7 nucleotides line up with TRBD2. The J segment lost 5 bases and the V segment lost 6 bases, leaving 12 bases of the junction unmatched. CDR3 length equals 15 residues. The germline gives CDR1 MNHNS, CDR2 SASEGT. The CDR3 sequence is CASSAGGSRGETQYF. The DNA for the CDR3 is TGTGCCAGCAGCGCTGGCGGGAGTAGAGGGGAGACCCAGTACTTC.

V and J are TRBV28 and TRBJ1-2, with TRBD1 matching over 11 bases. The V segment lost 7 bases and the J segment 7 bases; nucleotides outside the gene matches: 8. The CDR3 sequence is 14 residues long. The germline CDR1 and CDR2 sequences are MDHEN and SYDVKM. This CDR3 is CASISGQGAGGYTF. As DNA, the CDR3 is TGTGCCAGCATCTCCGGACAGGGGGCGGGTGGCTACACCTTC.